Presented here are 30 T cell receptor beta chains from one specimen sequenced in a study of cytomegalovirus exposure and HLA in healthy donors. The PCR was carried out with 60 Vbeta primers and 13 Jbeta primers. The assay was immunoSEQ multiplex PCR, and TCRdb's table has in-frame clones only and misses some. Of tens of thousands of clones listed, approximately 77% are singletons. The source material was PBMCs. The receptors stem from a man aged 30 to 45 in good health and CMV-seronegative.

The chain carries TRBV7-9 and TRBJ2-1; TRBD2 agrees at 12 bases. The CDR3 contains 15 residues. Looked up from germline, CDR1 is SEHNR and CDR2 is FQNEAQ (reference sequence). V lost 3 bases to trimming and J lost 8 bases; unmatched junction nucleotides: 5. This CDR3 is CASSFPSGRGDEQFF. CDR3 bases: TGTGCCAGCAGCTTCCCTAGCGGGAGGGGAGATGAGCAGTTCTTC. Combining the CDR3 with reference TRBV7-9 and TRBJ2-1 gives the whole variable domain DTGVSQNPRHKITKRGQNVTFRCDPISEHNRLYWYRQTLGQGPEFLTYFQNEAQLEKSRLLSDRFSAERPKGSFSTLEIQRTEQGDSAMYLCASSFPSGRGDEQFFGPGTRLTVL.

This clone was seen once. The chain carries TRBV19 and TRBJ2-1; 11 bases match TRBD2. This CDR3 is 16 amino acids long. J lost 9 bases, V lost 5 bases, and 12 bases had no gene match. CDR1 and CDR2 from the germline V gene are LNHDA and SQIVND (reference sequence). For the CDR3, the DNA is TGTGCCAGTAGTGTCTACGGGACTAGCGGCTATGGTGAGCAGTTCTTC. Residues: CASSVYGTSGYGEQFF. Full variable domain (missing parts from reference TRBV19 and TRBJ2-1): DGGITQSPKYLFRKEGQNVTLSCEQNLNHDAMYWYRQDPGQGLRLIYYSQIVNDFQKGDIAEGYSVSREKKESFPLTVTSAQKNPTAFYLCASSVYGTSGYGEQFFGPGTRLTVL.

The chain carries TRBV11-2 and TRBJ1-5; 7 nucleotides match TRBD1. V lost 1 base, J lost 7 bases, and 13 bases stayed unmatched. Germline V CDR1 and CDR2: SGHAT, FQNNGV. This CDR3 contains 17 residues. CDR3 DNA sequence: TGTGCCAGCAGCTTAGGTGACAGGGAAGTAAATGTACAGCCCCAGCATTTT. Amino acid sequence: CASSLGDREVNVQPQHF.

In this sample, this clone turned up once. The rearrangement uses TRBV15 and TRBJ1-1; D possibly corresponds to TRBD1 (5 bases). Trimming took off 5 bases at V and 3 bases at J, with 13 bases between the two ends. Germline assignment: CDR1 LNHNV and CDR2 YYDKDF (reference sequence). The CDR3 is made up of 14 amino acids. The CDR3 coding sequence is TGTGCCACCAGCCGGGCAGGGTATGACACTGAAGCTTTCTTT. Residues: CATSRAGYDTEAFF.

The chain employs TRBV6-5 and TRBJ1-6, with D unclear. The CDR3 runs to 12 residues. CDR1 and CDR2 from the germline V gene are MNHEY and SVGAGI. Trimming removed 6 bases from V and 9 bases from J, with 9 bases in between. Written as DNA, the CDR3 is TGTGCCAGCAGGGAGAGAAGTTCACCCCTCCACTTT. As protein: CASRERSSPLHF.

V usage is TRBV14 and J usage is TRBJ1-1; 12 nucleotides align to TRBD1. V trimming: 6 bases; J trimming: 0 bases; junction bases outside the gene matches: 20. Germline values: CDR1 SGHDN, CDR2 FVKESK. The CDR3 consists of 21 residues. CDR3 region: CASRRCGDRGRPSILNTEAFF. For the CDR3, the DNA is TGTGCCAGCAGGCGGTGTGGGGACAGGGGGCGGCCCTCGATACTGAACACTGAAGCTTTCTTT.

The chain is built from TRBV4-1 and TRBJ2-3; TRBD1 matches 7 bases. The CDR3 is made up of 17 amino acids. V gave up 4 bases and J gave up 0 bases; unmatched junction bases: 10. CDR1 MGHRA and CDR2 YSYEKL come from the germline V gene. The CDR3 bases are TGCGCCAGCAGCCCGCAATCCGGGACAGCTAGCACAGATACGCAGTATTTT. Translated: CASSPQSGTASTDTQYF.

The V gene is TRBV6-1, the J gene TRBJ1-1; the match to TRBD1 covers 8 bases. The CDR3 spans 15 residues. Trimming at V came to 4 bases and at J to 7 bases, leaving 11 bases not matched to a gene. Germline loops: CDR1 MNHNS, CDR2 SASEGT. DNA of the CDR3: TGTGCCAGCAGTGTTGTCCAGGGGGCTAGGAGTGAAGCTTTCTTT. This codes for CASSVVQGARSEAFF.

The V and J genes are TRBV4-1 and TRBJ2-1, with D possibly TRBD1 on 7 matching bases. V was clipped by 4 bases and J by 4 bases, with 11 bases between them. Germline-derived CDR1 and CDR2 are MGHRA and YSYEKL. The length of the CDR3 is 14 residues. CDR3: CASSPAGQYNEQFF. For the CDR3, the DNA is TGCGCCAGCAGCCCTGCGGGACAGTACAATGAGCAGTTCTTC.

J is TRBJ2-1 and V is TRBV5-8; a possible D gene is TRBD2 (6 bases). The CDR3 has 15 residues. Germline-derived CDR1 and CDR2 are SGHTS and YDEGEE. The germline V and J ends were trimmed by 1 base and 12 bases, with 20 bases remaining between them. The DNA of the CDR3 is TGTGCCAGCAGCTTGATAGGAATGGGTAAGGGAGGGCAGTTCTTC. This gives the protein CASSLIGMGKGGQFF.

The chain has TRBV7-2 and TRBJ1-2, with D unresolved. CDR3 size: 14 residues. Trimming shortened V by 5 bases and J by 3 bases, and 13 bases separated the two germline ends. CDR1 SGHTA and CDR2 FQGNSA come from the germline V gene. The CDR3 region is CASSGVAGYYGYTF. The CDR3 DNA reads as TGTGCCAGCAGCGGCGTTGCGGGGTACTATGGCTACACCTTC.

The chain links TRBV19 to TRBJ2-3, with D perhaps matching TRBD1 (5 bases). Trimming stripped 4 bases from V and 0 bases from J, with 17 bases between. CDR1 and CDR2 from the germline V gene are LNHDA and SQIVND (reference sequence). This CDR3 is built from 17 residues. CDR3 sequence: CASSTLQTAYSTDTQYF. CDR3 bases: TGTGCCAGTAGTACCCTCCAGACAGCCTATAGCACAGATACGCAGTATTTT.

The CDR3 nucleotides read TGTGCCAGCGGCCACCGGGTCGAAATTCAGTACTTC. This translates into CASGHRVEIQYF. The V and J genes are TRBV6-1 and TRBJ2-4; no reliable D call. Trimming took off 8 bases at V and 10 bases at J, with 15 bases between the two ends. CDR1 is MNHNS, CDR2 SASEGT, per germline. CDR3 length: 12 amino acids.

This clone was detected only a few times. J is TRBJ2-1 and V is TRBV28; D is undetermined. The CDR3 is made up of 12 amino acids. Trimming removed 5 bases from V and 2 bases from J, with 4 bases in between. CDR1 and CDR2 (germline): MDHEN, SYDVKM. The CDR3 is CASSLPYNEQFF. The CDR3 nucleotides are TGTGCCAGCAGTCTACCCTACAATGAGCAGTTCTTC.

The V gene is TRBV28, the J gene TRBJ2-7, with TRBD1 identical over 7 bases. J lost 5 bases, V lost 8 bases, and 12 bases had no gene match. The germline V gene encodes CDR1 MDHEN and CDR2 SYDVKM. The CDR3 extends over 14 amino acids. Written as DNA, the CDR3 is TGTGCCAGCGCAGAACATTACAGGGGCCACGAGCAGTACTTC. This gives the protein CASAEHYRGHEQYF.

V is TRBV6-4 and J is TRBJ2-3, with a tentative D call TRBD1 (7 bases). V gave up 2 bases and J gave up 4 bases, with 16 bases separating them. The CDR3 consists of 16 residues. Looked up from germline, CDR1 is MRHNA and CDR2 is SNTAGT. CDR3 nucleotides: TGTGCCAGCAGTGACGGCAGGGGGGTTTTGTCAGATACGCAGTATTTT. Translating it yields CASSDGRGVLSDTQYF.

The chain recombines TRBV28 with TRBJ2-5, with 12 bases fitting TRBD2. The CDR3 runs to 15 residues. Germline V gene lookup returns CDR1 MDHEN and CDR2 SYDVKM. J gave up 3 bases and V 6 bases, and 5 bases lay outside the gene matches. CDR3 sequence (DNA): TGTGCCAGCAGCACGCGACTAGCGGGAGAAGAGACCCAGTACTTC. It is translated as CASSTRLAGEETQYF.

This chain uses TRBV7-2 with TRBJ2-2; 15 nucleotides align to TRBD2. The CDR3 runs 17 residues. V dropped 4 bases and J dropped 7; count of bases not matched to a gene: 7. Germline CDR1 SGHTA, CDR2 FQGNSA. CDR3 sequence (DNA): TGTGCCAGCAGCTCCGGGACTAGCGGGGGGCTCGGCGGGGAGCTGTTTTTT. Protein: CASSSGTSGGLGGELFF.

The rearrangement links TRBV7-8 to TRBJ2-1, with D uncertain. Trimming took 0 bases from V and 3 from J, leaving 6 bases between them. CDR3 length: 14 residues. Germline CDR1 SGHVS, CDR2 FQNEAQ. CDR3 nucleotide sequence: TGTGCCAGCAGCTTAGCACAGATCTACAATGAGCAGTTCTTC. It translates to CASSLAQIYNEQFF. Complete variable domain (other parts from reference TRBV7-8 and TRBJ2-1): GAGVSQSPRYKVAKRGQDVALRCDPISGHVSLFWYQQALGQGPEFLTYFQNEAQLDKSGLPSDRFFAERPEGSVSTLKIQRTQQEDSAVYLCASSLAQIYNEQFFGPGTRLTVL.

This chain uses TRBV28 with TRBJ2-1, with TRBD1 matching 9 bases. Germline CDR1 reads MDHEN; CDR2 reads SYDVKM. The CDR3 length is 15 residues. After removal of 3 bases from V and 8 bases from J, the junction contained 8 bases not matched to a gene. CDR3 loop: CASSFWGQGYDEQFF. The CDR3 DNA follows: TGTGCCAGCAGTTTTTGGGGACAGGGTTATGATGAGCAGTTCTTC.

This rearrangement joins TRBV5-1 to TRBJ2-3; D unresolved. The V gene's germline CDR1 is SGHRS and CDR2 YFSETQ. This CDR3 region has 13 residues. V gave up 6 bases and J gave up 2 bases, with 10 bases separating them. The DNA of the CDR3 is TGCGCCAGCACCCGACAAAACACAGATACGCAGTATTTT. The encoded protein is CASTRQNTDTQYF.

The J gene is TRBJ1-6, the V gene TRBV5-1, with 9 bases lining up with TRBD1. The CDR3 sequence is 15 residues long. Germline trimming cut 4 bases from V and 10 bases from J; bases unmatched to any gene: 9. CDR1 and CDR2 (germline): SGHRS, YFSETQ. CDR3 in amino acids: CASSKGQGFYSPLHF. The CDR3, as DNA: TGCGCCAGCAGCAAAGGACAGGGGTTTTACTCACCCCTCCACTTT.

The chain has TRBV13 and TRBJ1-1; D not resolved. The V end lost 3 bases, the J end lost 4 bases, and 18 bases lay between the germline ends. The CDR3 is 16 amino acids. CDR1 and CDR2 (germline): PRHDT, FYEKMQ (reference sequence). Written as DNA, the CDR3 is TGTGCCAGCAGCTTTTCAATCGCGGGGAGGTCCACTGAAGCTTTCTTT. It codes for CASSFSIAGRSTEAFF.

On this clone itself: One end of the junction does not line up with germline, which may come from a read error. Here the CDR3 DNA reads TGTTCCAGCAGCTACCTGCGGACAGTCCAAATGATGAACACTGAAGCTTTCTTT. Protein sequence: CSSSYLRTVQMMNTEAFF. The chain recombines TRBV7-9 with TRBJ1-1; tentatively, D is TRBD1 (6 bases). The CDR3 is 18 amino acids. In germline, CDR1 is SEHNR, CDR2 FQNEAQ (reference sequence).

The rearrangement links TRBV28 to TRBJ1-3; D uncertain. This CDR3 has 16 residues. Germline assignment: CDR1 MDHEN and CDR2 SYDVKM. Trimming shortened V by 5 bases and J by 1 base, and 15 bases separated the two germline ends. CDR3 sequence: CASSRPAGTSGNTIYF. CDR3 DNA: TGTGCCAGCAGTCGACCCGCGGGTACTTCTGGAAACACCATATATTTT.

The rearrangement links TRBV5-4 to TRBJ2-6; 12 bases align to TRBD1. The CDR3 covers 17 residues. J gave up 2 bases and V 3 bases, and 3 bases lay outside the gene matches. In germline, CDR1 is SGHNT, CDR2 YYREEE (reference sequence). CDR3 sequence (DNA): TGTGCCAGCAGCTCCGGGACAGGGGGCGCTGGGGCCAACGTCCTGACTTTC. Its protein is CASSSGTGGAGANVLTF.

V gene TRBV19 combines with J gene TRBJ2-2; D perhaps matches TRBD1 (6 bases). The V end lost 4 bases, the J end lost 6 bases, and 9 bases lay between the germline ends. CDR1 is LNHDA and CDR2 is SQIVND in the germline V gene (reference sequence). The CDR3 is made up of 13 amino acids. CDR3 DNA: TGTGCCAGTAGTACAGGGGTTCCCGGGGAGCTGTTTTTT. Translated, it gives CASSTGVPGELFF.

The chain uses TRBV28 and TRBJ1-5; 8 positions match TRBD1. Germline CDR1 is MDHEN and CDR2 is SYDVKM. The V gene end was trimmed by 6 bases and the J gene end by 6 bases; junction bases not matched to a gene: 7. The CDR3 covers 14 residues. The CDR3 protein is CASRTDRVGQPQHF. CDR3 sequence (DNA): TGTGCCAGCAGAACGGACAGGGTGGGTCAGCCCCAGCATTTT.

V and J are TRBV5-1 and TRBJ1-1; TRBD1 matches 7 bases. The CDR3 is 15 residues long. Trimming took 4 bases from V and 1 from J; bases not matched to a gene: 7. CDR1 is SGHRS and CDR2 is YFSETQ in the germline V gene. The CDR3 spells CASSPQGQTNTEAFF. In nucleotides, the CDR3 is TGCGCCAGCAGCCCCCAGGGACAGACGAACACTGAAGCTTTCTTT.

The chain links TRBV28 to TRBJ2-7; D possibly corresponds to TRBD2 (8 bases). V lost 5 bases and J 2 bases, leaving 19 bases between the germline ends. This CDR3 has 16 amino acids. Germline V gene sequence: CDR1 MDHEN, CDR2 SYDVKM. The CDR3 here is CASSHRVGRGPYEQYF. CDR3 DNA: TGTGCCAGCAGTCACAGGGTCGGGAGGGGGCCCTACGAGCAGTACTTC.